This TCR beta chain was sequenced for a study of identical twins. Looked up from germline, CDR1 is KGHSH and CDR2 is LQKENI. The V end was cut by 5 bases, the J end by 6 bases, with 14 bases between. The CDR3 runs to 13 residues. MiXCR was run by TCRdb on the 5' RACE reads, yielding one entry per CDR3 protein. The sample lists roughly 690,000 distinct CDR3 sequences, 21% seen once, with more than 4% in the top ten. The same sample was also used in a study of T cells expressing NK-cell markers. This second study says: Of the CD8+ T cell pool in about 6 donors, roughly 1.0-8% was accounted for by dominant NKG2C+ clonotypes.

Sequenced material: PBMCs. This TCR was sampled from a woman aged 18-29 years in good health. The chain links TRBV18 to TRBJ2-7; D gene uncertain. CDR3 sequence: CASSYSGEVEQYF. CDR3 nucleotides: TGTGCCAGCTCATATAGTGGAGAGGTCGAGCAGTACTTC.